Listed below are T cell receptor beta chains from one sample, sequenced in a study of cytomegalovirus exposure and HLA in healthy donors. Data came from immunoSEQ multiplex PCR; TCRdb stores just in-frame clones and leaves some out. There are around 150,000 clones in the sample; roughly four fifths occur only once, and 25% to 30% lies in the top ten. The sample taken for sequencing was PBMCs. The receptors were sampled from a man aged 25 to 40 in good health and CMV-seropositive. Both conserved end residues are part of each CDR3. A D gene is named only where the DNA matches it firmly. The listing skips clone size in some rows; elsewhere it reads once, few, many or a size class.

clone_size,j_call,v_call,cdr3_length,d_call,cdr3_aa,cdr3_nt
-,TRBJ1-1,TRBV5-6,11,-,CASSLLQEAFF,TGTGCCAGCAGCTTGCTACAGGAAGCTTTCTTT
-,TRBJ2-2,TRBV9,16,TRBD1,CASSVVGQMNTGELFF,TGTGCCAGCAGCGTAGTGGGACAGATGAACACCGGGGAGCTGTTTTTT
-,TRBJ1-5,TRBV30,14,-,CAWSRDTNNQPQHF,TGTGCCTGGAGCCGGGACACGAACAATCAGCCCCAGCATTTT
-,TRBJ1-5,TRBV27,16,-,CASSLSAGVSNQPQHF,TGTGCCAGCAGTTTATCCGCGGGGGTTAGCAATCAGCCCCAGCATTTT
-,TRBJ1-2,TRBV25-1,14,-,CASSEARGLKGYTF,TGTGCCAGCAGTGAAGCCAGGGGCCTTAAAGGGTACACCTTC
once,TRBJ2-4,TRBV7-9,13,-,CASSLSGGNIQYF,TGTGCCAGCAGCTTATCAGGGGGGAACATTCAGTACTTC
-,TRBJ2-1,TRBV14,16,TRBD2,CASSQEISGRANEQFF,TGTGCCAGCAGCCAAGAGATTAGCGGGAGGGCAAATGAGCAGTTCTTC
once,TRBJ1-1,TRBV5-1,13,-,CASSLEGSGEAFF,TGCGCCAGCAGCTTGGAGGGTTCGGGGGAAGCTTTCTTT
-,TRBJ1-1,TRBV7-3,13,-,CASSQGSGTEAFF,TGTGCCAGCAGCCAAGGATCAGGGACTGAAGCTTTCTTT
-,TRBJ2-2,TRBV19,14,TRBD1,CASSWTGDTGELFF,TGTGCCAGTAGTTGGACAGGGGACACCGGGGAGCTGTTTTTT
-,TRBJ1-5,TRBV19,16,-,CASSAEQGYSNQPQHF,TGTGCCAGTAGTGCCGAGCAGGGGTATAGCAATCAGCCCCAGCATTTT
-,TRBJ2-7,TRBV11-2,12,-,CASSQGSHEQYF,TGTGCCAGCAGCCAGGGGAGCCACGAGCAGTACTTC
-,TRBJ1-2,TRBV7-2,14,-,CASSLSPQLHGYTF,TGTGCCAGCAGCTTATCCCCGCAACTACATGGCTACACCTTC
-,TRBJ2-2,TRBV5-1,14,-,CASSYEGGTGELFF,TGCGCCAGCAGCTATGAAGGGGGCACCGGGGAGCTGTTTTTT
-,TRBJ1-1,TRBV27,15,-,CASSPRGGSGTEAFF,TGTGCCAGCAGTCCAAGGGGGGGGAGCGGCACTGAAGCTTTCTTT
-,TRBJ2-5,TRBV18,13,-,CASSQTVQETQYF,TGTGCCAGCTCACAGACAGTTCAAGAGACCCAGTACTTC
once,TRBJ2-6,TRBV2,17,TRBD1,CASSPGTGGAGANVLTF,TGTGCCAGCAGTCCCGGGACAGGGGGCGCTGGGGCCAACGTCCTGACTTTC
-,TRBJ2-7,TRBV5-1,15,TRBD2,CASSRGLAGAFEQYF,TGCGCCAGCAGCCGGGGACTAGCGGGAGCTTTCGAGCAGTACTTC
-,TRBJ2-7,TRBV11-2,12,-,CASSLAGHEQYF,TGTGCCAGCAGCCTCGCGGGTCACGAGCAGTACTTC
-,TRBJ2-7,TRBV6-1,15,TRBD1,CASSDTGGNNYEQYF,TGTGCCAGCAGTGATACAGGGGGGAACAACTACGAGCAGTACTTC
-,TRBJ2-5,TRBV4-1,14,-,CASSQAAGQETQYF,TGCGCCAGCAGCCAAGCGGCGGGGCAAGAGACCCAGTACTTC
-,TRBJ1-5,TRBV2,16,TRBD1,CASGTGDGFGNQPQHF,TGTGCCAGCGGGACAGGGGATGGGTTTGGCAATCAGCCCCAGCATTTT
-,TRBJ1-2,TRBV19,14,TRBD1,CASRQQGAQDGYTF,TGTGCCAGTAGGCAACAGGGGGCGCAGGATGGCTACACCTTC
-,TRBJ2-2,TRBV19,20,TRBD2,CASWPGGRDYSGRGTGELFF,TGTGCCAGTTGGCCTGGAGGCAGGGATTATAGCGGGAGAGGAACCGGGGAGCTGTTTTTT
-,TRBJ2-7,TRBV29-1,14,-,CSVLLTGTSYEQYF,TGCAGCGTTCTTCTGACAGGTACTTCCTACGAGCAGTACTTC
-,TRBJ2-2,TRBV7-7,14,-,CASSLGQNTGELFF,TGTGCCAGCAGCTTAGGACAGAACACCGGGGAGCTGTTTTTT
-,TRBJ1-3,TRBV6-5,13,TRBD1,CATGTATGNTIYF,TGTGCCACGGGGACAGCCACTGGAAACACCATATATTTT
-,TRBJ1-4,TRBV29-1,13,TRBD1,CSVGTGGVEKLFF,TGCAGCGTCGGTACAGGGGGCGTGGAAAAACTGTTTTTT
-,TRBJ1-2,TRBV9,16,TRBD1,CASSAQGTDFNYGYTF,TGTGCCAGCAGCGCCCAGGGGACAGATTTTAACTATGGCTACACCTTC
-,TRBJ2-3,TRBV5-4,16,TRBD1,CASSPRTGPSTDTQYF,TGTGCCAGCAGCCCTAGGACAGGCCCGAGCACAGATACGCAGTATTTT
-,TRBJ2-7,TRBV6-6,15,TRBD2,CASNYRGSGIHEQYF,TGTGCCAGCAATTACCGGGGGAGCGGGATCCACGAGCAGTACTTC
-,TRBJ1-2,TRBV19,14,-,CASSPSGGGYGYTF,TGTGCCAGTAGTCCGTCGGGAGGGGGCTATGGCTACACCTTC
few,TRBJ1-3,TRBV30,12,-,CAWSDKGNTIYF,TGTGCCTGGAGCGACAAAGGTAACACCATATATTTT
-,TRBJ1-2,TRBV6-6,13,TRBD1,CASRSPGQGVSTF,TGTGCCAGCAGATCCCCTGGACAGGGGGTGAGCACCTTC
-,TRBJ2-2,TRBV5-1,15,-,CASSLGGTYTGELFF,TGCGCCAGCAGCTTGGGAGGCACTTACACCGGGGAGCTGTTTTTT
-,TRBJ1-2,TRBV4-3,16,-,CASSQRASDSYGGYTF,TGCGCCAGCAGCCAGAGGGCATCGGACAGCTATGGAGGCTACACCTTC
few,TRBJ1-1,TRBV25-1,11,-,CASGWSTEAFF,TGTGCCTCCGGATGGAGCACTGAAGCTTTCTTT
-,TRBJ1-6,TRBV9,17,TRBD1,CASSVERGTVGNSPLHF,TGTGCCAGCAGCGTAGAGAGGGGGACAGTAGGTAATTCACCCCTCCACTTT